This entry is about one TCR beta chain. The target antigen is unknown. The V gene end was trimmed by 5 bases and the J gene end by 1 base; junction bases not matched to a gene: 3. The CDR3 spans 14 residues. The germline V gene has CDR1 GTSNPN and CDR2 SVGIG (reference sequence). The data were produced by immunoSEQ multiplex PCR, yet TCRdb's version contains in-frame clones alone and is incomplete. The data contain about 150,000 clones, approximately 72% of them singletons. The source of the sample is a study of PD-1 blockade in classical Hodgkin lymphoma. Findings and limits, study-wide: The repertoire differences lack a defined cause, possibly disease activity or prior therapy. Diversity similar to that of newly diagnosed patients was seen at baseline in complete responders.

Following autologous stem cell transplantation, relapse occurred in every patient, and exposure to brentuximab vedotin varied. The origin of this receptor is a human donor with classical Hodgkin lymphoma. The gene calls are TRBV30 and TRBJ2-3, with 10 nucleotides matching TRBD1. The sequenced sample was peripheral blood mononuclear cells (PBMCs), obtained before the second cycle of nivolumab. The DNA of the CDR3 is TGTGCCTGGGGGACAGGGGTAGGCACAGATACGCAGTATTTT. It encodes CAWGTGVGTDTQYF.